These 23 T cell receptor beta chains originate from one sample sequenced in a study of PD-1 blockade in classical Hodgkin lymphoma. Every single patient, without exception, relapsed after autologous stem cell transplantation, and brentuximab vedotin exposure varied. Sequenced by immunoSEQ multiplex PCR; TCRdb stores in-frame clones only, minus some. The table has more than 50,000 clones, more than 75% seen once. The specimen comprised peripheral blood mononuclear cells (PBMCs), sampled at baseline. The source is a human donor with classical Hodgkin lymphoma.

The V call is TRBV28, the J call TRBJ2-5; no clear D. This CDR3 comprises 11 residues. The V end lost 10 bases, the J end lost 1 base, and 7 bases lay between the germline ends. In germline, CDR1 is MDHEN, CDR2 SYDVKM. In DNA, the CDR3 is TGTGCCACCGGACCCCAAGAGACCCAGTACTTC. It specifies CATGPQETQYF.

The chain couples TRBV11-2 to TRBJ2-7; 7 positions match TRBD2. V dropped 3 bases and J dropped 3; count of bases not matched to a gene: 8. The CDR3 sequence is 15 residues long. Germline CDR1 is SGHAT and CDR2 is FQNNGV. This CDR3 is CASSFETSFFYEQYF. The CDR3 DNA reads as TGTGCCAGCAGCTTTGAGACTAGCTTCTTCTACGAGCAGTACTTC.

The sample holds one count of this clone. V and J are TRBV5-1 and TRBJ2-2; D may be TRBD1 (6 bases). The CDR3 is made up of 16 amino acids. V lost 6 bases and J 0 bases, leaving 15 bases between the germline ends. Germline V CDR1 and CDR2: SGHRS, YFSETQ. The CDR3 DNA follows: TGCGCCAGCAATAGGGCAGGGGCCGCGAACACCGGGGAGCTGTTTTTT. This codes for CASNRAGAANTGELFF. Supplemented by reference TRBV5-1 and TRBJ2-2, the full variable domain reads KAGVTQTPRYLIKTRGQQVTLSCSPISGHRSVSWYQQTPGQGLQFLFEYFSETQRNKGNFPGRFSGRQFSNSRSEMNVSTLELGDSALYLCASNRAGAANTGELFFGEGSRLTVL.

This sequence joins TRBV28 and TRBJ2-1, with 15 bases matching TRBD2. Germline values: CDR1 MDHEN, CDR2 SYDVKM. The CDR3 contains 16 residues. Trimming cost V 10 bases and J 5 bases; bases outside gene matches: 9. The DNA for the CDR3 is TGTGCCACCGGTCCGGGACTAGCGGGGGGACACAATGAGCAGTTCTTC. Its translation is CATGPGLAGGHNEQFF.

The chain employs TRBV7-2 and TRBJ2-7; D is ambiguous. The V gene lost 0 bases and the J gene lost 4 bases, with 7 bases spanning the gap. This CDR3 has 13 amino acids. Germline V gene lookup returns CDR1 SGHTA and CDR2 FQGNSA. The DNA for the CDR3 is TGTGCCAGCAGCTTAGCCCGAAATTACGAGCAGTACTTC. Translating gives CASSLARNYEQYF.

This clone has a single count. One junction end disagrees with the germline gene, perhaps due to a read error. The J gene is TRBJ2-3, the V gene TRBV7-9; weak D call: TRBD2 (6 bases). The CDR3 is 14 amino acids. Germline CDR1 reads SEHNR; CDR2 reads FQNEAQ (reference sequence). DNA for the CDR3: TGTGCCAGCAGCATAGCGGAGGGCACAGATACGCAGTATTTT. Translating it yields CASSIAEGTDTQYF.

This clone was seen a single time. The chain uses TRBV2 and TRBJ2-4; 8 bases map to TRBD1. Germline CDR1 SNHLY, CDR2 FYNNEI. V lost 6 bases to trimming and J lost 3 bases; unmatched junction nucleotides: 7. The CDR3 has 15 amino acids. This CDR3 reads CASSTSGTGKNIQYF. CDR3 nucleotides: TGTGCCAGCAGCACTTCCGGGACAGGCAAAAACATTCAGTACTTC.

The rearrangement joins TRBV6-1 to TRBJ2-7; maybe TRBD1 (6 bases). This CDR3 region has 14 residues. CDR1 and CDR2 (germline): MNHNS, SASEGT. The ends were cut back, 4 bases at V and 4 bases at J, with 14 bases in the middle. The CDR3: CASSARDKKYEQYF. The CDR3 DNA follows: TGTGCCAGCAGTGCCCGGGACAAGAAGTACGAGCAGTACTTC.

The rearrangement links TRBV7-9 to TRBJ2-7; TRBD2 matches 9 bases. The CDR3 extends over 14 amino acids. The J segment lost 1 base and the V segment lost 5 bases, leaving 3 bases of the junction unmatched. Germline CDR1 and CDR2: SEHNR and FQNEAQ (reference sequence). For the CDR3, the DNA is TGTGCCAGCAGCCCGACTAGCGGTTCCTACGAGCAGTACTTC. It encodes CASSPTSGSYEQYF. Using reference TRBV7-9 and TRBJ2-7 for the parts outside the CDR3, the full variable domain is DTGVSQNPRHKITKRGQNVTFRCDPISEHNRLYWYRQTLGQGPEFLTYFQNEAQLEKSRLLSDRFSAERPKGSFSTLEIQRTEQGDSAMYLCASSPTSGSYEQYFGPGTRLTVT.

The chain recombines TRBV5-1 with TRBJ2-1; the match to TRBD2 covers 12 bases. The V gene end was trimmed by 0 bases and the J gene end by 4 bases; junction bases not matched to a gene: 5. Germline lookup yields CDR1 SGHRS and CDR2 YFSETQ. The CDR3 loop spans 17 amino acids. The CDR3 loop is CASSLAPSGGGYNEQFF. DNA for the CDR3: TGCGCCAGCAGCTTGGCCCCTAGCGGGGGGGGTTACAATGAGCAGTTCTTC. Looking up the rest from reference TRBV5-1 and TRBJ2-1 gives the full variable domain: KAGVTQTPRYLIKTRGQQVTLSCSPISGHRSVSWYQQTPGQGLQFLFEYFSETQRNKGNFPGRFSGRQFSNSRSEMNVSTLELGDSALYLCASSLAPSGGGYNEQFFGPGTRLTVL.

This rearrangement joins TRBV4-2 to TRBJ2-1; D is ambiguous. The germline gives CDR1 LGHNA, CDR2 YNFKEQ. This CDR3 is built from 11 residues. Trimming took 1 base from V and 9 from J, leaving 4 bases between them. The CDR3 region has the DNA TGTGCCAGCAGCCAAGCGGGTGAGCAGTTCTTC. Translating gives CASSQAGEQFF.

The V and J genes are TRBV7-9 and TRBJ2-7, with D unresolved. The V gene lost 0 bases and the J gene lost 7 bases, with 7 bases spanning the gap. Germline CDR1 reads SEHNR; CDR2 reads FQNEAQ (reference sequence). The length of the CDR3 is 12 residues. In nucleotides, the CDR3 is TGTGCCAGCAGCTTAGCCCGTGGGGAGCAGTACTTC. Its translation: CASSLARGEQYF.

Only a few counts were recorded for this clone. The gene calls are TRBV27 and TRBJ2-3; 9 bases are shared with TRBD2. From germline, CDR1 is MNHEY and CDR2 SMNVEV (reference sequence). The V segment lost 2 bases and the J segment 6 bases; nucleotides outside the gene matches: 6. CDR3 length equals 15 residues. The CDR3 coding sequence is TGTGCCAGCAGTTTAGGTAGCGGGGGATTGGATACGCAGTATTTT. Protein: CASSLGSGGLDTQYF.

This chain uses TRBV27 with TRBJ1-1; D not certain. The CDR3 spans 13 residues. V was cut by 4 bases and J by 1 base, with 7 bases left in between. Germline values: CDR1 MNHEY, CDR2 SMNVEV (reference sequence). The CDR3 DNA reads as TGTGCCAGCAGTTCGGGCGAGAACACTGAAGCTTTCTTT. Protein sequence: CASSSGENTEAFF.

The chain employs TRBV6-6 and TRBJ2-5; D call uncertain. V gave up 1 base and J gave up 4 bases, with 10 bases separating them. Germline-derived CDR1 and CDR2 are MNHNY and SVGAGI (reference sequence). This CDR3 is built from 14 residues. DNA of the CDR3: TGTGCCAGCAGTTACTTTAGGTCTAGAGAGACCCAGTACTTC. It specifies CASSYFRSRETQYF.

This clone was seen just once. This CDR3 is also generated by other DNA sequences in the sample. V is TRBV10-3 and J is TRBJ2-5; D call uncertain. The ends were cut back, 3 bases at V and 5 bases at J, with 4 bases in the middle. CDR3 length: 11 residues. Looked up from germline, CDR1 is ENHRY and CDR2 is SYGVKD. CDR3 coding DNA: TGTGCCATCAGTGAACAGGAGACCCAGTACTTC. Its protein product is CAISEQETQYF.

The chain couples TRBV5-1 to TRBJ2-1; TRBD2 matches at 10 bases. This CDR3 region has 15 residues. The germline gives CDR1 SGHRS, CDR2 YFSETQ. Losses at the gene ends were 0 bases for V and 7 bases for J; bases not matched to a gene: 4. The CDR3 coding sequence is TGCGCCAGCAGCTTGGTACTAGCGGGGAGGAATGAGCAGTTCTTC. It yields the protein CASSLVLAGRNEQFF.

The chain recombines TRBV6-5 with TRBJ1-5, with D hard to call. V lost 5 bases and J lost 0, with 8 bases in between. Germline V gene data show CDR1 as MNHEY and CDR2 as SVGAGI. The CDR3 is 14 amino acids. The CDR3 protein is CASSEEFSNQPQHF. Written as DNA, the CDR3 is TGTGCCAGCAGTGAGGAGTTTAGCAATCAGCCCCAGCATTTT.

The V and J genes are TRBV6-1 and TRBJ2-1, with 15 bases identical to TRBD2. Germline-derived CDR1 and CDR2 are MNHNS and SASEGT. J was trimmed by 6 bases and V by 3 bases; bases with no gene match: 15. The CDR3 extends over 20 amino acids. The CDR3 DNA sequence: TGTGCCAGCAGTGACCGGAGGGGACTAGCGGGAGGCCCAAAACGCAATGAGCAGTTCTTC. It is translated as CASSDRRGLAGGPKRNEQFF.

The rearrangement links TRBV29-1 to TRBJ2-3; the D call may be TRBD1 or TRBD2 (5 bases each). Looked up from germline, CDR1 is SQVTM and CDR2 is ANQGSEA. V shed 6 bases and J shed 2 bases, with 21 bases lying between them. This CDR3 is 16 amino acids long. The CDR3 nucleotides are TGCAGCGTGGTGGGGCATGAGTGGGGAGCCACAGATACGCAGTATTTT. Translated: CSVVGHEWGATDTQYF.

The chain recombines TRBV5-1 with TRBJ2-2, with 8 positions matching TRBD2. Trimming at V came to 7 bases and at J to 6 bases, leaving 8 bases not matched to a gene. Germline V lookup: CDR1 SGHRS, CDR2 YFSETQ. The CDR3 covers 14 residues. CDR3 sequence reads: CASGSGTRAGELFF. Here the CDR3 DNA reads TGCGCCAGCGGATCCGGGACTAGGGCCGGGGAGCTGTTTTTT.

This chain links TRBV10-3 with TRBJ1-2; D gene unclear. Germline values: CDR1 ENHRY, CDR2 SYGVKD. Between the trimmed V and J ends, which lost 3 bases and 3 bases, there was a span of 8 bases. The CDR3 is 13 amino acids. The CDR3 protein is CAISDSTDYGYTF. CDR3 nucleotides: TGTGCCATCAGTGACAGTACCGACTATGGCTACACCTTC.

V is TRBV28 and J is TRBJ2-3; tentative D call: TRBD2 (6 bases). Germline loops: CDR1 MDHEN, CDR2 SYDVKM. The V and J ends lost 5 bases and 4 bases respectively, with 13 bases between them. This CDR3 has 14 residues. This chain's CDR3 is CASSRTNGPDTQYF. CDR3 bases: TGTGCCAGCAGTCGGACTAACGGCCCAGATACGCAGTATTTT.